The 24 T cell receptor beta chains below come from one sample, sequenced in a study of tumor and adjacent non-tumor tissue in lung cancer. A modified ARM-PCR protocol with three rounds of nested PCR amplified TCRbeta. One entry per CDR3 protein, called by TCRdb with MiXCR from the multiplex PCR reads. This sample has over 130,000 distinct CDR3 sequences, with around 67% found just once. No cell sorting was done before RNA was extracted from the tissue. Input material: lung tumor tissue. These receptors all stem from a man in his 60s with small cell lung cancer.

This clonotype turned up a few times. This CDR3 fails to terminate in the conserved phenylalanine or tryptophan, so it likely reflects a read error. The rearrangement joins TRBV11-2 to TRBJ1-1; weak D call: TRBD1 (6 bases). In germline, CDR1 is SGHAT, CDR2 FQNNGV. The CDR3 is 14 residues long. CDR3 bases: TGTGCCAGCAGCTTAGTAAGGGGACACTCTGAGGCTTTCGTT. It yields the protein CASSLVRGHSEAFV.

The chain has TRBV4-1 and TRBJ2-1; 11 bases align to TRBD2. Looked up from germline, CDR1 is MGHRA and CDR2 is YSYEKL. The CDR3 is 16 residues long. CDR3 nucleotide sequence: TGCGTCATCAACCCACCAGGGACTAGCGGAAACAATGAGCAGTTCTTC. It codes for CVINPPGTSGNNEQFF.

This clonotype has at least ten counts. The V call is TRBV20-1, the J call TRBJ1-6; maybe TRBD1 (5 bases). CDR1 DFQATT and CDR2 SNEGSKA come from the germline V gene (reference sequence). Trimming pared 6 bases from V and 0 bases from J, leaving 9 bases between. There are 14 residues in the CDR3. CDR3 bases: TGCAGTGCCCGAACAGGCTCCTATAATTCACCCCTCCACTTT. It yields the protein CSARTGSYNSPLHF.

The sample holds one count of this clonotype. At one of its ends the junction is not consistent with the germline gene, which may arise from a read error. V is TRBV10-2 and J is TRBJ1-2; D might be TRBD1 (5 bases). Germline V gene lookup returns CDR1 WSHSY and CDR2 SAAADI. CDR3 length equals 15 residues. The CDR3 sequence is CASSPPAGDVYCYTF. The CDR3 nucleotides are TGCGCAAGCAGTCCTCCCGCGGGGGATGTCTATTGCTACACCTTC.

Note on this clonotype: A much larger clonotype is one base distant, so this may be a read error. The gene calls are TRBV20-1 and TRBJ2-1, with D tentatively TRBD2 (5 bases). The CDR3 runs 15 residues. V lost 8 bases and J 0 bases, leaving 17 bases between the germline ends. Germline values: CDR1 DFQATT, CDR2 SNEGSKA (reference sequence). The CDR3 sequence is CSNTMLGSSYNEQFF. CDR3 in DNA: TGCAGTAACACCATGCTGGGGAGCTCCTACAATGAGCAGTTCTTC.

In this sample, this clonotype turned up a few times. The chain links TRBV20-1 to TRBJ2-4; TRBD2 matches at 7 bases. The CDR3 extends over 16 amino acids. Germline loops: CDR1 DFQATT, CDR2 SNEGSKA (reference sequence). After removal of 1 base from V and 2 bases from J, the junction contained 8 bases not matched to a gene. The CDR3 DNA follows: TGCAGTGCTAGAGTGGGGGAGGGCCGGTCCAAAAACATTCAGTACTTC. Its translation: CSARVGEGRSKNIQYF.

This clonotype came up many times. V and J are TRBV5-4 and TRBJ2-1; 7 bases are a match to TRBD1. V trimming: 4 bases; J trimming: 4 bases; junction bases outside the gene matches: 5. Per the germline V gene, CDR1 is SGHNT and CDR2 is YYREEE (reference sequence). The CDR3 sequence is 14 residues long. CDR3 residues: CASSPGQHYNEQFF. The CDR3 DNA follows: TGTGCCAGCAGCCCGGGACAGCATTACAATGAGCAGTTCTTC.

Comments on this clonotype: Because it lacks the conserved phenylalanine or tryptophan at the end, this CDR3 is likely a read error. The chain joins TRBV18 to TRBJ2-3; 9 nucleotides line up with TRBD2. The CDR3 spans 16 residues. CDR1 is KGHSH and CDR2 is LQKENI in the germline V gene. Losses at the gene ends were 3 bases for V and 2 bases for J; bases not matched to a gene: 6. The CDR3 sequence is CASSPLGLASTDTQYS. CDR3 nucleotide sequence: TGTGCCAGCTCACCCTTGGGACTAGCCTCCACAGATACGCAGTATTCT.

The table lists this clonotype with many counts. This chain uses TRBV4-2 with TRBJ1-3; D call uncertain. This CDR3 is built from 18 residues. V was cut by 4 bases and J by 4 bases, with 23 bases left in between. Germline loops: CDR1 LGHNA, CDR2 YNFKEQ. The CDR3 region has the DNA TGTGCCAGCAGCCCGGGAGGCAGGTCCTTGAACCGAGGAAACACCATATATTTT. This sequence encodes CASSPGGRSLNRGNTIYF.

This clonotype has just a few counts. One base away lies a much larger clone, so this may be a sequencing read error. The chain joins TRBV11-2 to TRBJ2-7; no clear D. Germline CDR1 is SGHAT and CDR2 is FQNNGV. The CDR3 consists of 13 residues. The V end lost 5 bases, the J end lost 3 bases, and 11 bases lay between the germline ends. This chain's CDR3 is CASSTNRYYEQYF. The CDR3 DNA is TGTGCCAGCAGCACCAACAGATACTACGAGCAGTACTTC.

This clonotype was seen ten or more times. This rearrangement joins TRBV11-3 to TRBJ2-1, with 7 bases matching TRBD1. The junction had 5 bases not matched to a gene; V was cut back by 8 bases and J by 4 bases. This CDR3 region has 13 residues. The germline V gene encodes CDR1 SGHNT and CDR2 YENEEA. This CDR3 is CASGRDSYNEQFF. The CDR3 DNA is TGTGCCAGCGGCCGGGACAGTTACAATGAGCAGTTCTTC.

Turning to this clonotype: A much larger clonotype is one base distant, so this may be a read error. The rearrangement uses TRBV6-6 and TRBJ2-5, with D perhaps assigned TRBD1 or TRBD2 (5 bases each). Germline V lookup: CDR1 MNHNY, CDR2 SVGAGI (reference sequence). The CDR3 runs 12 residues. CDR3 nucleotides: TGTGCCAGCAGTTACCAAGGGGAGACCCCGTACTTC. This translates into CASSYQGETPYF.

With regard to this clonotype: The junction departs from the called germline gene at one end, perhaps through a read error. This chain links TRBV11-2 with TRBJ2-4; the match to TRBD2 covers 11 bases. The CDR3 covers 17 residues. Germline values: CDR1 SGHAT, CDR2 FQNNGV. The CDR3 region is CASNGPPGLAVKNIEYF. CDR3 bases: TGTGCCAGTAACGGACCACCGGGACTAGCGGTCAAAAACATTGAGTACTTC.

The J gene is TRBJ2-5, the V gene TRBV20-1; TRBD1 matches at 10 bases. Germline-derived CDR1 and CDR2 are DFQATT and SNEGSKA (reference sequence). V lost 7 bases, J lost 1 base, and 12 bases stayed unmatched. This CDR3 region has 16 residues. The CDR3 loop is CSVLRDRGGLQETQYF. The CDR3 DNA follows: TGCAGTGTTCTCCGGGACAGGGGCGGTCTCCAAGAGACCCAGTACTTC.

In the case of this clonotype: One end of the junction is discordant with germline, which a read error may explain. This chain links TRBV20-1 with TRBJ1-3; 8 bases are shared with TRBD1. Germline V CDR1 and CDR2: DFQATT, SNEGSKA (reference sequence). The CDR3 totals 14 residues. The CDR3 loop reads CSVRQGSSENTIYF. The CDR3 DNA reads TGCAGTGTTAGACAGGGGAGTAGTGAAAACACCATATATTTT.

This clonotype was seen more than once but under ten times. Germline and junction disagree at one end, which may indicate a read error. The rearrangement links TRBV11-3 to TRBJ2-3; 11 bases line up with TRBD2. Germline V gene sequence: CDR1 SGHNT, CDR2 YENEEA. The CDR3 runs to 15 residues. The CDR3 spells CASSFTSGSLDMQYF. The DNA of the CDR3 is TGTGCCAGTAGCTTCACTAGCGGGAGTTTGGATATGCAGTATTTT. Full variable domain (rest looked up from reference TRBV11-3 and TRBJ2-3): EAGVVQSPRYKIIEKKQPVAFWCNPISGHNTLYWYLQNLGQGPELLIRYENEEAVDDSQLPKDRFSAERLKGVDSTLKIQPAELGDSAVYLCASSFTSGSLDMQYFGPGTRLTVL.

This chain joins TRBV5-1 and TRBJ2-2, with a weak D call TRBD1 (6 bases). V was cut by 4 bases and J by 5 bases, with 12 bases left in between. This CDR3 has 14 residues. Per germline, CDR1 SGHRS and CDR2 YFSETQ. CDR3 nucleotides: TGCGCCAGCAGCCCACAGGGTTGGACCGGGGAGCTGTTTTTT. Translating it yields CASSPQGWTGELFF.

About this clonotype: At one boundary the junction diverges from the germline segment, which might be a read error. The chain is built from TRBV5-1 and TRBJ2-1, with TRBD1 identical over 7 bases. This CDR3 region has 14 residues. Germline V gene sequence: CDR1 SGHRS, CDR2 YFSETQ. CDR3 sequence (DNA): TGCGTCAGCAGCTTGACAGGGTCCTACAATGAGCAGTTCTTC. Amino acid sequence: CVSSLTGSYNEQFF.

This clonotype was counted at least ten times. The CDR3 here is CAISNSGFNTGELFF. The CDR3 DNA sequence: TGTGCCATCAGTAATAGCGGTTTCAACACCGGGGAGCTGTTTTTT. J is TRBJ2-2 and V is TRBV10-3, with D possibly matching TRBD2 (6 bases). This CDR3 has 15 residues. Per germline, CDR1 ENHRY and CDR2 SYGVKD. V lost 5 bases and J 2 bases, leaving 12 bases between the germline ends.

This clonotype came up a few times. A much bigger clone sits one base away, suggesting this may be a read error. V is TRBV7-6 and J is TRBJ2-2, with a possible D match to TRBD2 (5 bases). CDR3 size: 12 residues. V lost 5 bases, J lost 12 bases, and 13 bases lay in between. Germline V gene data show CDR1 as SGHVS and CDR2 as FNYEAQ. DNA of the CDR3: TGTGCCAGCAGCCACGAGGGTGGGAAGCTGTTTTTT. Protein product: CASSHEGGKLFF.

The chain links TRBV11-2 to TRBJ2-1; the D gene could be TRBD1 or TRBD2 (5 bases each). Germline V gene lookup returns CDR1 SGHAT and CDR2 FQNNGV. This CDR3 is built from 15 residues. Trimming stripped 10 bases from V and 5 bases from J, with 21 bases between. CDR3 DNA sequence: TGTGCCAACAACTTCACGGGGCCCCTCCACAATGAGCAGTTCTTC. Its protein product is CANNFTGPLHNEQFF.

Concerning this clonotype: A read error may produce the germline difference seen at one junction end. V gene TRBV7-8 combines with J gene TRBJ2-2, with TRBD1 as a possible D gene (6 bases). There are 15 residues in the CDR3. Germline values: CDR1 SGHVS, CDR2 FQNEAQ. The CDR3: CASSLALGDTGELFF. The CDR3 bases are TGTGCCAGCAGCTTAGCCTTGGGGGACACCGGGGAGTTGTTTTTT.

This clonotype was counted between two and nine times. Possible read error: a much larger clone is one base away. The CDR3 protein is CSATGATYGYTF. As DNA, the CDR3 is TGCAGTGCTACAGGGGCTACCTATGGCTACACCTTC. The chain couples TRBV20-1 to TRBJ1-2; D possibly corresponds to TRBD1 (6 bases). The CDR3 contains 12 residues. The V gene lost 4 bases and the J gene lost 4 bases, with 10 bases spanning the gap. Germline V gene sequence: CDR1 DFQATT, CDR2 SNEGSKA (reference sequence).

The chain carries TRBV20-1 and TRBJ2-3, with 9 bases matching TRBD2. This CDR3 region has 15 residues. Germline lookup yields CDR1 DFQATT and CDR2 SNEGSKA (reference sequence). CDR3 bases: TGCGATGCTAGAGACGGGGCTAGCGGGGTAAGAACGCAGTATTTT. Its translation is CDARDGASGVRTQYF.